This T cell receptor beta chain was sequenced in a study of PD-1 blockade in classical Hodgkin lymphoma. The study's findings and limits: Baseline diversity was lower in partial responders and progressors than complete responders.

Only in-frame clones appear in the TCRdb table, and some are missing; sequencing was by immunoSEQ multiplex PCR. The table records about 98,000 clones, roughly 92% of them present only once. Of note for this clone: The antigen remains unidentified.

V lost 0 bases and J lost 4; bases outside the gene matches: 0. Germline V lookup: CDR1 SGHDT, CDR2 YYEEEE. CDR3 length: 15 residues. Each of the patients experienced relapse following autologous stem cell transplantation, and their brentuximab vedotin exposure differed. Sample: peripheral blood mononuclear cells (PBMCs), taken at baseline. The sequence came from a human donor with classical Hodgkin lymphoma. This rearrangement joins TRBV5-6 to TRBJ2-5, with TRBD2 identical over 13 bases. DNA of the CDR3: TGTGCCAGCAGCTTGGGGACTAGCGGGAGAGAGACCCAGTACTTC. It encodes CASSLGTSGRETQYF.